This is a list of T cell receptor beta chains from one sample in a study of blood T cells in healthy people across ages. TCRdb itself ran the 5' RACE reads through MiXCR, one entry per CDR3 protein. Here the sample spans over a million distinct CDR3 sequences, approximately 42% being singletons. The specimen was blood. The receptor source for this set is a woman younger than 30 in good health. Both conserved end residues are part of each CDR3. A D gene is named only where the DNA matches it firmly. A row's size may be missing; if present it is once, few, many or a size class.

TRBD1,NA,TRBV10-3,TRBJ1-1,CAIWFRGRAFF,TGTGCCATCTGGTTCAGGGGGAGAGCTTTCTTT
NA,NA,TRBV11-1,TRBJ2-1,CASSVFRGGNEQFF,TGTGCCAGCAGCGTATTTCGGGGTGGCAATGAGCAGTTCTTC
NA,few,TRBV2,TRBJ1-2,CASSGEDYGYTF,TGTGCCAGCAGTGGGGAGGATTATGGCTACACCTTC
NA,NA,TRBV12-3/TRBV12-4,TRBJ2-3,CASSLFATSTDTQYF,TGTGCCAGCAGTTTATTTGCTACCAGCACAGATACGCAGTATTTT
NA,NA,TRBV6-5,TRBJ2-2,CASSYSVGAQAGELFF,TGTGCCAGCAGTTACTCTGTGGGGGCGCAGGCCGGGGAGCTGTTTTTT
NA,NA,TRBV4-1,TRBJ1-4,CASSQHGQPEKLFF,TGCGCCAGCAGCCAACATGGACAGCCAGAAAAACTGTTTTTT
NA,NA,TRBV11-2,TRBJ2-3,CASSQWGGDTDTQYF,TGTGCCAGCAGCCAATGGGGCGGGGACACAGATACGCAGTATTTT
TRBD2,many,TRBV3-1,TRBJ2-5,CASSPGTSGEETQYF,TGTGCCAGCAGTCCCGGGACTAGCGGGGAAGAGACCCAGTACTTC
TRBD2,few,TRBV6-5,TRBJ2-1,CASSYFGSGRNEQFF,TGTGCCAGCAGTTACTTTGGTAGCGGGCGAAATGAGCAGTTCTTC
TRBD1,few,TRBV6-6,TRBJ2-3,CASSGQAPADTQYF,TGTGCCAGCTCAGGACAGGCTCCTGCAGATACGCAGTATTTT
NA,once,TRBV10-2,TRBJ2-5,CASSESIRGEYF,TGCGCCAGCAGTGAGTCGATCAGGGGGGAGTACTTC
NA,few,TRBV6-1,TRBJ2-1,CASRERGYNEQFF,TGTGCCAGCAGGGAAAGGGGCTACAATGAGCAGTTCTTC
NA,NA,TRBV12-3/TRBV12-4,TRBJ1-2,CASSSDPYGYTF,TGTGCCAGCAGTTCGGATCCCTATGGCTACACCTTC
NA,few,TRBV6-5,TRBJ2-2,CASRGPGLIGELFF,TGTGCCAGCAGGGGCCCGGGCCTGATCGGGGAGCTGTTTTTT
TRBD2,NA,TRBV20-1,TRBJ2-7,CSARARETITRNEQYF,TGCAGTGCTAGAGCGCGGGAGACAATCACGCGGAATGAGCAGTACTTC
NA,few,TRBV4-2,TRBJ2-1,CASSQEGMGLNEQFF,TGTGCCAGCAGCCAAGAGGGGATGGGGCTAAATGAGCAGTTCTTC
NA,few,TRBV7-9,TRBJ2-3,CASSLRQPTDTQYF,TGTGCCAGCAGCTTAAGACAGCCCACAGATACGCAGTATTTT
TRBD2,NA,TRBV30,TRBJ2-7,CAWSLAGRTYEQYF,TGTGCCTGGAGTCTAGCGGGGCGTACCTACGAGCAGTACTTC
NA,many,TRBV10-3,TRBJ2-1,CAISESGWDEQFF,TGTGCCATCAGTGAGTCGGGGTGGGATGAGCAGTTCTTC
TRBD1,NA,TRBV7-9,TRBJ1-1,CASSPKGANTEAFF,TGTGCCAGCAGCCCCAAGGGGGCGAACACTGAAGCTTTCTTT